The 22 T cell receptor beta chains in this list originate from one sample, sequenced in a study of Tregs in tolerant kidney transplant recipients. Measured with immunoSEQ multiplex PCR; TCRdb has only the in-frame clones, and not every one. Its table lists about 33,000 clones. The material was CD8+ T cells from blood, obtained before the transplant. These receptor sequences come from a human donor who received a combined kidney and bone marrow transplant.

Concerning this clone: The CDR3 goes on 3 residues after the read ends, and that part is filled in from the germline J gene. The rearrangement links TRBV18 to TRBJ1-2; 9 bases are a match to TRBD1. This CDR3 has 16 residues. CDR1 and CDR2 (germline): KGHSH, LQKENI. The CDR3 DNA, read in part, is TGTGCCAGCTCACCCCCGGGACAGGGAGAAGGAAAGGGC. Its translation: CASSPPGQGEGKG. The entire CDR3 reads CASSPPGQGEGKGYTF.

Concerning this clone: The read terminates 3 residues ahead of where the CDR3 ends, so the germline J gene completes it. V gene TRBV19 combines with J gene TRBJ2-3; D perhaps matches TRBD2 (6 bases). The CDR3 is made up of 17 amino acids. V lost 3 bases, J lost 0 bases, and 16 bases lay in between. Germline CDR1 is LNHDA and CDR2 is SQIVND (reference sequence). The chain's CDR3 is CASSMGLATPSTDTQYF. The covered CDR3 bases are TGTGCCAGTAGTATGGGCCTAGCGACTCCTAGCACAGATACG.

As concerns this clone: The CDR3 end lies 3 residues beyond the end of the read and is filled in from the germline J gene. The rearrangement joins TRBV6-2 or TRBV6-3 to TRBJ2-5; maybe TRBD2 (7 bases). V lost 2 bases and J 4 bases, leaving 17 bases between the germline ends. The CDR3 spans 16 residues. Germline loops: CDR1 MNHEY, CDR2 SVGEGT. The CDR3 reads CASSYLRGALGETQYF. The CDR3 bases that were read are TGTGCCAGCAGTTACCTTCGGGGGGCCCTGGGAGAGACC.

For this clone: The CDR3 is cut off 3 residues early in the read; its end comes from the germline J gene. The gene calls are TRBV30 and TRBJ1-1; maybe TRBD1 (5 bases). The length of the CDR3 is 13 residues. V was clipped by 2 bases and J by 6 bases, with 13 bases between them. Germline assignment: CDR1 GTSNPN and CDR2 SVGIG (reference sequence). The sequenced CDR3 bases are TGTGCCTGGAGTTGGGTGCAGGGCGCTGAA. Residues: CAWSWVQGAE. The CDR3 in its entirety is CAWSWVQGAEAFF.

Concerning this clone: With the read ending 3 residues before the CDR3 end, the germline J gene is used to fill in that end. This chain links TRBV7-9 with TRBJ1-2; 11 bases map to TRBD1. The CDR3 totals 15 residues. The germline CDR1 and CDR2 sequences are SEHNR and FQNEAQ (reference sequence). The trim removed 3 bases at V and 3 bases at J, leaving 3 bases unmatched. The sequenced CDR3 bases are TGTGCCAGCAGCTTTGGACAGGGGGCGTACTATGGC. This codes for CASSFGQGAYYG. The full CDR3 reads CASSFGQGAYYGYTF.

The CDR3 bases that were read are TGTGCCAGTAGCCCCGGGACAGGGAGTTACGAG. It codes for CASSPGTGSYE. The full CDR3 sequence reads CASSPGTGSYEQYF. The chain couples TRBV19 to TRBJ2-7; TRBD1 matches 9 bases. The CDR3 end is not reached by the read, which stops 3 residues before it; the germline J gene fills it in. From germline, CDR1 is LNHDA and CDR2 SQIVND (reference sequence). J was trimmed by 4 bases and V by 6 bases; bases with no gene match: 7. The CDR3 is made up of 14 amino acids. Supplemented by reference TRBV19 and TRBJ2-7, the full variable domain reads DGGITQSPKYLFRKEGQNVTLSCEQNLNHDAMYWYRQDPGQGLRLIYYSQIVNDFQKGDIAEGYSVSREKKESFPLTVTSAQKNPTAFYLCASSPGTGSYEQYFGPGTRLTVT.

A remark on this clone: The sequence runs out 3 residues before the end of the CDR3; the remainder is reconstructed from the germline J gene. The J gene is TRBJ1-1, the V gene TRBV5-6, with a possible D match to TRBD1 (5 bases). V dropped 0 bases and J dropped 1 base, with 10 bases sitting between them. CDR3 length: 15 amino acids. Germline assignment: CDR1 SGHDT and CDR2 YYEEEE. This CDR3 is CASSLGGGGNTEAFF. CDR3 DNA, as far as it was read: TGTGCCAGCAGCTTGGGGGGCGGGGGGAACACTGAA.

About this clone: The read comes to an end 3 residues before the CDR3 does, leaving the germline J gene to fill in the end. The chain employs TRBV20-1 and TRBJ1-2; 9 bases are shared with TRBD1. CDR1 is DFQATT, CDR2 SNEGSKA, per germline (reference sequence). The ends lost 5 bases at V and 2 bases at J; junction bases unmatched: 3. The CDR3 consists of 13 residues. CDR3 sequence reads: CSAPGTGNYGYTF. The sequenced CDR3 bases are TGCAGTGCTCCTGGGACAGGGAACTATGGC.

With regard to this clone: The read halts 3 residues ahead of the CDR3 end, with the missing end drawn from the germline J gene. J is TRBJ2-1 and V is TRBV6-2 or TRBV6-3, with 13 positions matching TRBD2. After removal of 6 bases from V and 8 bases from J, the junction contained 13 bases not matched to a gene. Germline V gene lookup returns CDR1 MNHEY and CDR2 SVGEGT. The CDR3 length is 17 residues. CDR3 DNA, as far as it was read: TGTGCCAGCAGCTACAGAAGGACTAGCGGGAGCCCCCATGAG. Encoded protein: CASSYRRTSGSPHE. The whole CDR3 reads CASSYRRTSGSPHEQFF.

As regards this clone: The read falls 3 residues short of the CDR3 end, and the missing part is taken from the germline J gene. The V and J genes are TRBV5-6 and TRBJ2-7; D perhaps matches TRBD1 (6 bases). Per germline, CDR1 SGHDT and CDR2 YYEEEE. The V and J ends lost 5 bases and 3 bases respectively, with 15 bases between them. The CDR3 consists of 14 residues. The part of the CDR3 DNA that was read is TGTGCCAGCAGTTCGAATAAACAGGGCTACGAG. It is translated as CASSSNKQGYE. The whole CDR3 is CASSSNKQGYEQYF.

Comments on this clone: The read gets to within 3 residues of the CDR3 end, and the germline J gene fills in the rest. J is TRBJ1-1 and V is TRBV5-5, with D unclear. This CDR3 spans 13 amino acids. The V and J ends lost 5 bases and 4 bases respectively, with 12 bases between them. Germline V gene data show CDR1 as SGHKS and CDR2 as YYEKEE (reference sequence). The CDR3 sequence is CASRKHPGTEAFF. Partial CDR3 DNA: TGTGCCAGCAGGAAACACCCGGGCACTGAA.

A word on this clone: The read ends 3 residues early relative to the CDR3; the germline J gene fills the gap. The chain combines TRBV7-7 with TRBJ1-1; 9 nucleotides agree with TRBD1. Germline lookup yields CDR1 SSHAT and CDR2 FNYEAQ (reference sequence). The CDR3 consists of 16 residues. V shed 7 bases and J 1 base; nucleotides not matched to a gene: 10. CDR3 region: CASKEVTGGQNTEAFF. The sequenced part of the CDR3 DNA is TGTGCCAGCAAAGAGGTCACAGGGGGCCAGAACACTGAA.

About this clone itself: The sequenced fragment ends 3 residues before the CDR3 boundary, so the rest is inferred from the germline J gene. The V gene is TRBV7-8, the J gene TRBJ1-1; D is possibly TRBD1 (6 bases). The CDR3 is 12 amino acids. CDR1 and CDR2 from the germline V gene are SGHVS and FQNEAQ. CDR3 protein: CASSRGGGEAFF. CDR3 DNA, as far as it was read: TGTGCCAGCAGCCGAGGAGGGGGAGAA.

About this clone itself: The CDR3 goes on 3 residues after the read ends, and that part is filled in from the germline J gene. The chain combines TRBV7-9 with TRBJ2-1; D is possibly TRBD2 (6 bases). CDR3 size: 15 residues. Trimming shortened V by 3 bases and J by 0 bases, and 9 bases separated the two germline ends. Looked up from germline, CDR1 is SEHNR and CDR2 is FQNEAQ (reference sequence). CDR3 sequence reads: CASSFGGISYNEQFF. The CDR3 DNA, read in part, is TGTGCCAGCAGCTTTGGGGGGATCTCCTACAATGAG. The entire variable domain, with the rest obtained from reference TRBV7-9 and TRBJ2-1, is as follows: DTGVSQNPRHKITKRGQNVTFRCDPISEHNRLYWYRQTLGQGPEFLTYFQNEAQLEKSRLLSDRFSAERPKGSFSTLEIQRTEQGDSAMYLCASSFGGISYNEQFFGPGTRLTVL.

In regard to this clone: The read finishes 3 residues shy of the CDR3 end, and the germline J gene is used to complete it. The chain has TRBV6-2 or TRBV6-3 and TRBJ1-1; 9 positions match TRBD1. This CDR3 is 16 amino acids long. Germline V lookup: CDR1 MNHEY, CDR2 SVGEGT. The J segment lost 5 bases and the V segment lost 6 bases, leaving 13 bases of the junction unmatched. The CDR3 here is CASRVTQGAGETEAFF. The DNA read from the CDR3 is TGTGCCAGCAGAGTTACACAGGGGGCCGGAGAAACTGAA.

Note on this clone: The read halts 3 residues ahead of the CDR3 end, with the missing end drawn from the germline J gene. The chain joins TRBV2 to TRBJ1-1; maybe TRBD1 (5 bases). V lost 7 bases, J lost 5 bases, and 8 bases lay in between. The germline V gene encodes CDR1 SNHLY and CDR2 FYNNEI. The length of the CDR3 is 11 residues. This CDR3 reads CASNGGTEAFF. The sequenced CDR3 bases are TGTGCCAGCAACGGGGGAACTGAA. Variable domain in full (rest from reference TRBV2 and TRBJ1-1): EPEVTQTPSHQVTQMGQEVILRCVPISNHLYFYWYRQILGQKVEFLVSFYNNEISEKSEIFDDQFSVERPDGSNFTLKIRSTKLEDSAMYFCASNGGTEAFFGQGTRLTVV.

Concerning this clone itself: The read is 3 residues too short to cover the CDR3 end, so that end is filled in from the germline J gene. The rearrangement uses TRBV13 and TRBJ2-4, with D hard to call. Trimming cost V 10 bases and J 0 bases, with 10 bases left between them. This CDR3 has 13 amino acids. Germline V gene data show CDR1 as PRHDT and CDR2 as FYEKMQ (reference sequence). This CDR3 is CATTKGAKNIQYF. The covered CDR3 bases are TGTGCCACCACGAAGGGAGCCAAAAACATT.

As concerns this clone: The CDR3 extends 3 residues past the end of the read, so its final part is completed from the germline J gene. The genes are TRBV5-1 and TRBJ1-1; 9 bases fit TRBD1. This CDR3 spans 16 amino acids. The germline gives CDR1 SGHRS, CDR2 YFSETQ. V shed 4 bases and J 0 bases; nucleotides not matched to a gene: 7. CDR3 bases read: TGCGCCAGCAGCAGTGGCGACAGGGGGGTGAACACTGAA. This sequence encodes CASSSGDRGVNTE. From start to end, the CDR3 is CASSSGDRGVNTEAFF.

This chain's CDR3 is CSARDRSGSFNEQFF. Incomplete CDR3 DNA: TGCAGTGCTAGAGATAGGAGCGGGAGCTTCAATGAG. The rearrangement joins TRBV20-1 to TRBJ2-1; 8 bases map to TRBD2. The CDR3 end lies 3 residues beyond the end of the read and is filled in from the germline J gene. Unmatched junction bases numbered 7, after V lost 0 bases and J lost 6 bases. This CDR3 is 15 amino acids long. Looked up from germline, CDR1 is DFQATT and CDR2 is SNEGSKA (reference sequence).

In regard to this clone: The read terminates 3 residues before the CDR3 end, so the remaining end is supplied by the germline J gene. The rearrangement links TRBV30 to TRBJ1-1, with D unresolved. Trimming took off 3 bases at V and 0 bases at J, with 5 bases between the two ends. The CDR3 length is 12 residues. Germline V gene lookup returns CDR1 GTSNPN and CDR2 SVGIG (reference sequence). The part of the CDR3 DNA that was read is TGTGCCTGGAGCAGAGTGAACACTGAA. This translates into CAWSRVNTE. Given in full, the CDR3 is CAWSRVNTEAFF. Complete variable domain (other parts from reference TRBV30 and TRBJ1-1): SQTIHQWPATLVQPVGSPLSLECTVEGTSNPNLYWYRQAAGRGLQLLFYSVGIGQISSEVPQNLSASRPQDRQFILSSKKLLLSDSGFYLCAWSRVNTEAFFGQGTRLTVV.

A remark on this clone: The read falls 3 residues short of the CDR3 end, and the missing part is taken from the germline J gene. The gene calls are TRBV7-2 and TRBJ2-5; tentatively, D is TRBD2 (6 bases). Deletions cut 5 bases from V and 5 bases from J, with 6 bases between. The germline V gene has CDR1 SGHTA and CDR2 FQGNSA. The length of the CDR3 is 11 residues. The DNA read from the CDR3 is TGTGCCAGCAGCCGGGGGGAGACC. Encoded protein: CASSRGET. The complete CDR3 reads CASSRGETQYF.

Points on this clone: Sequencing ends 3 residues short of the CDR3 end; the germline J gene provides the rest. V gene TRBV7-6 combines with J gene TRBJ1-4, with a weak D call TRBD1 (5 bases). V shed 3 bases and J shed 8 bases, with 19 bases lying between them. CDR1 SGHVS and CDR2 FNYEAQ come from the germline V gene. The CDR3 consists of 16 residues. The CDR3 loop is CASSLTHGGRGEKLFF. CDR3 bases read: TGTGCCAGCAGCTTGACTCATGGGGGGAGAGGGGAAAAA.